This TCR beta chain appears in the sequencing data of a study of CD8+ T cells in alopecia areata. About the study: Tofacitinib lasted 6 to 18 months, then 6 months off drug.

Extraction of RNA preceded its reverse transcription into cDNA, which served as the sequencing template. This table comes from immunoSEQ multiplex PCR, and its TCRdb copy is limited to in-frame clones, with some not included. The profile shows roughly 110,000 clones, less than 75% of them singletons. This clone was counted only a few times. Sample treatment: oral pan-JAK inhibitor, 5-10 mg twice daily. V gave up 4 bases and J gave up 6 bases; unmatched junction bases: 9. The CDR3 extends over 14 amino acids. Germline values: CDR1 MNHEY, CDR2 SMNVEV (reference sequence). This receptor was obtained from a human donor with alopecia areata. Sequences were derived from CD8+ T cells sorted from blood, sampled at week 24, from a patient treated with tofacitinib. V is TRBV27 and J is TRBJ2-7; 7 bases are shared with TRBD2. The CDR3 region has the DNA TGTGCCAGCAGTTCGGACGGGGGGTTTGGCGAGCAGTACTTC. Its translation: CASSSDGGFGEQYF.